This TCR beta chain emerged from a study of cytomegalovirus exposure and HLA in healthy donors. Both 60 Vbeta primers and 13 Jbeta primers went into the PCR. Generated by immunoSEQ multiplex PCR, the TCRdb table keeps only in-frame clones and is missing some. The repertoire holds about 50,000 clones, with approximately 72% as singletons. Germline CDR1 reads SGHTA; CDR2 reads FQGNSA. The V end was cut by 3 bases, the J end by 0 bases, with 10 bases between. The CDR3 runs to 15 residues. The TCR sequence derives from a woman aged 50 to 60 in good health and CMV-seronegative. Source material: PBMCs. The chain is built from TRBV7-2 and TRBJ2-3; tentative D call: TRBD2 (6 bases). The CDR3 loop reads CASSLGGPSTDTQYF. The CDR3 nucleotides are TGTGCCAGCAGCTTGGGGGGACCTAGCACAGATACGCAGTATTTT.